This T cell receptor beta chain was documented in a study of early T cells in non-severe SARS-CoV-2 infection. Study overall: Bulk RNA taken from unsorted whole blood was sequenced, leaving chains unpaired. Study findings and constraints: Database matching using VDJdb favored anti-spike CD8 responses, with private and CD4 specificities left missing.

As concerns this clonotype: Antigen specificity is unknown.

The TCR library protocol was used to attach unique molecular identifiers. These identifiers were attached to individual cDNA molecules. MiXCR was run by TCRdb on the 5' RACE reads, yielding one entry per CDR3 protein. The table has 30,000 or so distinct CDR3 sequences, more than 4% seen once. The TCR originated in an adult who was a healthcare worker with PCR-confirmed SARS-CoV-2 infection or an uninfected control (not recorded which). The sequencing input was whole blood.

CDR3 nucleotide sequence: TGCGCCAGCAAAGGGACAGGGCACAATGAGCAGTTCTTC. It yields the protein CASKGTGHNEQFF. The J gene is TRBJ2-1, the V gene TRBV5-1; 9 bases are shared with TRBD1. Germline values: CDR1 SGHRS, CDR2 YFSETQ. The CDR3 extends over 13 amino acids. J was trimmed by 5 bases and V by 6 bases; bases with no gene match: 3.